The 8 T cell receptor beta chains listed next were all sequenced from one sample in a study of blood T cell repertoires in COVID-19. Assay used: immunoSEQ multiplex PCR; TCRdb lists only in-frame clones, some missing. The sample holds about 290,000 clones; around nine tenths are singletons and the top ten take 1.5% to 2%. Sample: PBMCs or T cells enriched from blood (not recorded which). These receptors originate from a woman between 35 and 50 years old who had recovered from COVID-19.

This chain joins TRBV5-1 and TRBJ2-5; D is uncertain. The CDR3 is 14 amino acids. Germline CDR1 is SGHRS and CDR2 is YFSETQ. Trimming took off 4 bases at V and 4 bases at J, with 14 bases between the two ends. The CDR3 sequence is CASSLGPSGETQYF. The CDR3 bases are TGCGCCAGCAGCCTGGGTCCCTCGGGAGAGACCCAGTACTTC.

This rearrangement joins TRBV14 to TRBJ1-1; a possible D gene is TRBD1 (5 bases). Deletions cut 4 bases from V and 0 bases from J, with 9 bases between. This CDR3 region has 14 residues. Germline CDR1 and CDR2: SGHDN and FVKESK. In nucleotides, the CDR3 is TGTGCCAGCAGCCCAGCAGGGATGAACACTGAAGCTTTCTTT. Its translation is CASSPAGMNTEAFF.

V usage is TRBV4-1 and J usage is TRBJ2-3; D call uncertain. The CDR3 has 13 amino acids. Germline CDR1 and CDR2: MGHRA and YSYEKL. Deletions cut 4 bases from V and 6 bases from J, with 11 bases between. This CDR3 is CASSPTLGDTQYF. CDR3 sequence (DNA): TGCGCCAGCAGCCCAACCCTCGGGGATACGCAGTATTTT.

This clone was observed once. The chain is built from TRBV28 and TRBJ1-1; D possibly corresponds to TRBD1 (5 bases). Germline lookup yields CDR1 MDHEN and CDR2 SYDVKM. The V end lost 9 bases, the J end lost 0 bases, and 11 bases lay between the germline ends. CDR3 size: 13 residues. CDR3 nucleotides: TGTGCCAGTGACAGCCACATGAACACTGAAGCTTTCTTT. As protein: CASDSHMNTEAFF.

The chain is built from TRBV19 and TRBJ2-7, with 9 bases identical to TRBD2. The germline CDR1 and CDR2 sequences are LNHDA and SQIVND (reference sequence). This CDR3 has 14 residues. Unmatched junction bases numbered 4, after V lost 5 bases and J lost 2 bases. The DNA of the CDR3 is TGTGCCAGTAGTTCCCGACTAGCGGCCTACGAGCAGTACTTC. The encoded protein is CASSSRLAAYEQYF.

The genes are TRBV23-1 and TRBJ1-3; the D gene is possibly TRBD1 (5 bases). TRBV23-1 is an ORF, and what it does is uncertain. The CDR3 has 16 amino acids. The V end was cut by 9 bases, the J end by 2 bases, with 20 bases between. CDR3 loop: CASPGGGNSAGNTIYF. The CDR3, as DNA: TGCGCCAGTCCTGGGGGGGGAAATAGCGCTGGAAACACCATATATTTT.

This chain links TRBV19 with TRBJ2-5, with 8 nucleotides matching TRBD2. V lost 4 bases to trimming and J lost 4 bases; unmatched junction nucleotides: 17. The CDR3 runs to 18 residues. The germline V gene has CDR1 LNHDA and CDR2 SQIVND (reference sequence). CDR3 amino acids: CASSTRMASSGFRETQYF. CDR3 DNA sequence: TGTGCCAGTAGTACCCGCATGGCGTCTAGCGGGTTTCGAGAGACCCAGTACTTC.

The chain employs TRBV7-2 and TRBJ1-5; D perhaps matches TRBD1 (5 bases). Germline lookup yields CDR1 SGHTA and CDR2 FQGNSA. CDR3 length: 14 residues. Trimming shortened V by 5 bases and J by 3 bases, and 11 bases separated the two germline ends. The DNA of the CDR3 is TGTGCCAGCAGCCGGTGGGGGGTCAATCAGCCCCAGCATTTT. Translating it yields CASSRWGVNQPQHF.